The 3 T cell receptor beta chains below were found in one sample sequenced in a study of blood T cell repertoires in COVID-19. The protocol was immunoSEQ multiplex PCR, while the TCRdb copy is restricted to in-frame clones and leaves out a portion. The sample consists of over 40,000 clones, 80% to 90% of them appearing once. Sequencing was done on a sample of peripheral blood. These TCRs come from an elderly woman with acute or convalescent COVID-19.

J is TRBJ1-2 and V is TRBV5-4, with 9 bases matching TRBD1. The CDR3 length is 15 residues. V was clipped by 3 bases and J by 5 bases; unmatched bases: 8. Per germline, CDR1 SGHNT and CDR2 YYREEE (reference sequence). The CDR3 reads CASSSRRDRVYGYTF. Written as DNA, the CDR3 is TGTGCCAGCAGCTCCCGCCGGGACAGGGTTTATGGCTACACCTTC.

V and J are TRBV27 and TRBJ1-1; the D is unclear. This CDR3 spans 13 amino acids. Germline loops: CDR1 MNHEY, CDR2 SMNVEV (reference sequence). Trimming cost V 4 bases and J 4 bases, with 10 bases left between them. In DNA form, the CDR3 reads TGTGCCAGCAGTTCCCTCCGCAGCACTGAAGCTTTCTTT. Translated, it gives CASSSLRSTEAFF.

The rearrangement joins TRBV2 to TRBJ1-6, with D tentatively TRBD1 (6 bases). The V end lost 3 bases, the J end lost 8 bases, and 17 bases lay between the germline ends. Germline loops: CDR1 SNHLY, CDR2 FYNNEI. The CDR3 totals 16 residues. The DNA for the CDR3 is TGTGCCAGCAGTGATATCCGGGACAAGAGATATTCACCCCTCCACTTT. Translated: CASSDIRDKRYSPLHF. The entire variable domain, with the rest obtained from reference TRBV2 and TRBJ1-6, is as follows: EPEVTQTPSHQVTQMGQEVILRCVPISNHLYFYWYRQILGQKVEFLVSFYNNEISEKSEIFDDQFSVERPDGSNFTLKIRSTKLEDSAMYFCASSDIRDKRYSPLHFGNGTRLTVT.